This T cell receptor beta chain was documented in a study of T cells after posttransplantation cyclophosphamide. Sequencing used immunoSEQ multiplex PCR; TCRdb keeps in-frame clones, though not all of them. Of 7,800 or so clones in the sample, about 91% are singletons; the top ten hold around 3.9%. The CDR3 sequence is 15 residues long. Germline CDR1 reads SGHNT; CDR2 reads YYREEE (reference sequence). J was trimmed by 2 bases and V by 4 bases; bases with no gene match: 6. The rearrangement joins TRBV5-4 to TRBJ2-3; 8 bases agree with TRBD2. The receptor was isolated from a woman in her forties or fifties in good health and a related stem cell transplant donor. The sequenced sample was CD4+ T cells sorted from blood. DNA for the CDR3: TGTGCCAGCAGCCGGGGACTAGATGACACAGATACGCAGTATTTT. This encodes CASSRGLDDTDTQYF. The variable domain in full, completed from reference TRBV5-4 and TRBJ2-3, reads ETGVTQSPTHLIKTRGQQVTLRCSSQSGHNTVSWYQQALGQGPQFIFQYYREEENGRGNFPPRFSGLQFPNYSSELNVNALELDDSALYLCASSRGLDDTDTQYFGPGTRLTVL.